Listed here are 10 T cell receptor beta chains from one sample, sequenced in a study of blood T cells in healthy people across ages. The second PCR ran roughly 6 to 11 cycles with a sample-barcoded 5' primer and J-beta primers. TCRdb analysed the 5' RACE reads with MiXCR anew, one entry per CDR3 protein. This sample has around 1,000,000 distinct CDR3 sequences, with under 30% found just once. This sample was also put to use in a study of T cells of mothers and their children.

Input material: blood. The receptor source for this set is a girl under 10 years old in good health.

CDR3: CASRPGGGKLFF. For the CDR3, the DNA is TGTGCCAGCAGGCCCGGCGGGGGGAAACTGTTTTTT. This sequence joins TRBV21-1 and TRBJ1-4. TRBV21-1 is deemed a pseudogene. This CDR3 comprises 12 residues.

Many counts were recorded for this clonotype. The chain uses TRBV5-1 and TRBJ2-2; weak D call: TRBD1 (6 bases). The germline V and J ends were trimmed by 6 bases and 6 bases, with 6 bases remaining between them. The CDR3 is made up of 11 amino acids. Per the germline V gene, CDR1 is SGHRS and CDR2 is YFSETQ. DNA of the CDR3: TGCGCCAGCAAGGGGGCCGGGGAGCTGTTTTTT. Amino acid sequence: CASKGAGELFF.

The rearrangement links TRBV18 to TRBJ1-5; 7 positions agree with TRBD1. Germline CDR1 reads KGHSH; CDR2 reads LQKENI. Trimming at V came to 0 bases and at J to 4 bases, leaving 6 bases not matched to a gene. The CDR3 is 16 residues long. The CDR3 nucleotides read TGTGCCAGCTCACCACCCGGGACAGTTACAAATCAGCCCCAGCATTTT. This sequence encodes CASSPPGTVTNQPQHF.

The chain is built from TRBV29-1 and TRBJ2-1; the D is unclear. The V end was cut by 6 bases, the J end by 0 bases, with 9 bases between. The CDR3 is made up of 13 amino acids. Germline loops: CDR1 SQVTM, CDR2 ANQGSEA. CDR3 in DNA: TGCAGCGTCAAGGCGAGCTCCTACAATGAGCAGTTCTTC. Its translation: CSVKASSYNEQFF.

This clonotype was counted only a few times. This chain links TRBV6-2 or TRBV6-3 with TRBJ1-1; D uncertain. The ends were cut back, 5 bases at V and 4 bases at J, with 14 bases in the middle. CDR3 length equals 14 residues. The germline CDR1 and CDR2 sequences are MNHEY and SVGEGT. CDR3 DNA: TGTGCCAGCAGTCAACTCGGTGGGTTCACTGAAGCTTTCTTT. It specifies CASSQLGGFTEAFF.

The chain recombines TRBV29-1 with TRBJ1-2; the D is unclear. The CDR3 extends over 13 amino acids. V lost 4 bases, J lost 1 base, and 10 bases lay in between. The V gene's germline CDR1 is SQVTM and CDR2 ANQGSEA. The CDR3 reads CSVGMSDNYGYTF. The CDR3 coding sequence is TGCAGCGTTGGAATGTCAGATAACTATGGCTACACCTTC. The full variable domain, in which reference TRBV29-1 and TRBJ1-2 provide the parts outside the CDR3, is SAVISQKPSRDICQRGTSLTIQCQVDSQVTMMFWYRQQPGQSLTLIATANQGSEATYESGFVIDKFPISRPNLTFSTLTVSNMSPEDSSIYLCSVGMSDNYGYTFGSGTRLTVV.

This clonotype has only a few counts. The rearrangement joins TRBV3-1 to TRBJ2-1; D call uncertain. Trimming pared 3 bases from V and 9 bases from J, leaving 12 bases between. This CDR3 spans 13 amino acids. Germline CDR1 reads LGHDT; CDR2 reads YNNKEL (reference sequence). This chain's CDR3 is CASSHLVSTEQFF. The CDR3 bases are TGTGCCAGCAGCCACCTCGTATCGACTGAGCAGTTCTTC.

This clonotype was counted a few times. The chain uses TRBV18 and TRBJ2-5; 8 bases fit TRBD2. With the DNA end fitting TRBJ2-1 better, the J assignment may be wrong. The germline V gene encodes CDR1 KGHSH and CDR2 LQKENI. CDR3 length equals 14 residues. CDR3: CASSPNGRANEQFF. The CDR3, as DNA: TGTGCCAGCTCACCAAACGGGAGGGCAAATGAGCAGTTCTTC.

The chain has TRBV6-1 and TRBJ2-5; D may be TRBD2 (6 bases). The J call may be in error: the DNA end matches TRBJ2-1 better. Germline CDR1 and CDR2: MNHNS and SASEGT. CDR3 length: 12 amino acids. The CDR3 loop reads CASSGGLIEQFF. Written as DNA, the CDR3 is TGTGCCAGCAGTGGAGGACTAATTGAGCAGTTCTTC.

The chain is built from TRBV20-1 and TRBJ2-4; D possibly corresponds to TRBD1 (5 bases). The V gene's germline CDR1 is DFQATT and CDR2 SNEGSKA (reference sequence). V was cut by 1 base and J by 8 bases, with 15 bases left in between. The CDR3 has 14 amino acids. The CDR3 sequence: CSARGQGMLDIQYF. The CDR3 DNA reads as TGCAGTGCTAGAGGTCAGGGTATGCTGGACATTCAGTACTTC.